This paragraph reports one T cell receptor beta chain. Per the study methods: Amplified reference gene primers provided the basis for estimating nucleated cell counts. Sequencing used immunoSEQ multiplex PCR; TCRdb keeps in-frame clones, though not all of them. That table supplies the V and J calls and clone size; D and trimming were determined from the DNA. The sample consists of under 150,000 clones, 75% to 80% of them appearing once. This sample is part of a study of blood T cell repertoires in COVID-19. Looking at the study overall: T cells, B-cell-depleted T cells, or PBMCs provided the cDNA or gDNA that served as material.

Germline loops: CDR1 SGDLS, CDR2 YYNGEE. CDR3 size: 15 residues. Trimming shortened V by 0 bases and J by 8 bases, and 14 bases separated the two germline ends. Sequencing was done on a sample of peripheral blood. The chain links TRBV9 to TRBJ1-4; D remains unclear. This receptor was obtained from a woman between 50 and 59 years old with active or convalescent COVID-19. The CDR3 coding sequence is TGTGCCAGCAGCGTAGATCCAGTCTCGCAAGAAAAACTGTTTTTT. Protein product: CASSVDPVSQEKLFF.